The 17 T cell receptor beta chains below all came from one sample that was sequenced in a study of T cell responses to AZD1222 COVID-19 vaccine. Clones were sequenced by immunoSEQ multiplex PCR, and TCRdb holds only the in-frame ones, with some missing. The table includes some 100,000 clones, about nine tenths detected once. This specimen was peripheral blood, taken on day 0 of AZD1222 vaccination. The receptors were gathered from an adult in good health.

CDR3: CASSPRAGIASYEQYF. The DNA for the CDR3 is TGTGCCAGCAGCCCTAGGGCAGGGATTGCCAGCTACGAGCAGTACTTC. This sequence joins TRBV27 and TRBJ2-7; tentatively, D is TRBD1 (5 bases). The CDR3 has 16 residues. From germline, CDR1 is MNHEY and CDR2 SMNVEV (reference sequence). Between the trimmed V and J ends, which lost 6 bases and 3 bases, there was a span of 21 bases.

This clone was seen a single time. The chain couples TRBV18 to TRBJ2-5, with TRBD2 matching 9 bases. CDR3 size: 16 residues. CDR1 is KGHSH, CDR2 LQKENI, per germline. V lost 3 bases, J lost 5 bases, and 10 bases stayed unmatched. CDR3 protein: CASSPPAGGGAETQYF. DNA of the CDR3: TGTGCCAGCTCACCTCCCGCGGGAGGGGGCGCGGAGACCCAGTACTTC. Full variable domain (outside the CDR3, taken from reference TRBV18 and TRBJ2-5): NAGVMQNPRHLVRRRGQEARLRCSPMKGHSHVYWYRQLPEEGLKFMVYLQKENIIDESGMPKERFSAEFPKEGPSILRIQQVVRGDSAAYFCASSPPAGGGAETQYFGPGTRLLVL.

The chain is built from TRBV5-5 and TRBJ2-3, with 8 bases lining up with TRBD2. The CDR3 covers 15 residues. V gave up 4 bases and J gave up 2 bases; unmatched junction bases: 6. Germline loops: CDR1 SGHKS, CDR2 YYEKEE (reference sequence). CDR3: CASSPRLALTDTQYF. For the CDR3, the DNA is TGTGCCAGCAGCCCACGACTAGCGCTCACAGATACGCAGTATTTT.

This chain joins TRBV19 and TRBJ2-2, with 13 bases matching TRBD2. The CDR3 runs to 21 residues. The ends lost 6 bases at V and 7 bases at J; junction bases unmatched: 23. CDR1 and CDR2 from the germline V gene are LNHDA and SQIVND (reference sequence). Written as DNA, the CDR3 is TGTGCCAGTAGAAAACTTCCGGGACAGACACTAGCGGGAGGGCTTATCGGGGAGCTGTTTTTT. Its translation: CASRKLPGQTLAGGLIGELFF.

J is TRBJ1-6 and V is TRBV27; D ambiguous. The germline CDR1 and CDR2 sequences are MNHEY and SMNVEV (reference sequence). V was cut by 3 bases and J by 5 bases, with 8 bases left in between. The CDR3 consists of 14 residues. CDR3 in amino acids: CASSLGRDNSPLHF. CDR3 sequence (DNA): TGTGCCAGCAGTTTGGGCCGAGATAATTCACCCCTCCACTTT.

CDR3 coding DNA: TGTGCCAGTAGACCTCTAGCGGGGGGGCTCAATGAGCAGTTCTTC. This codes for CASRPLAGGLNEQFF. This chain links TRBV19 with TRBJ2-1, with TRBD2 matching over 12 bases. The CDR3 spans 15 residues. Germline V gene lookup returns CDR1 LNHDA and CDR2 SQIVND (reference sequence). With V trimmed by 6 bases and J by 6 bases, 6 bases remained unmatched.

The rearrangement links TRBV28 to TRBJ2-7; tentatively, D is TRBD1 (5 bases). The CDR3 consists of 14 residues. Germline V lookup: CDR1 MDHEN, CDR2 SYDVKM. V lost 7 bases and J 5 bases, leaving 18 bases between the germline ends. CDR3 sequence: CASTPPGRAHEQYF. CDR3 in DNA: TGTGCCAGCACCCCGCCGGGCAGGGCCCACGAGCAGTACTTC. The variable domain in full, completed from reference TRBV28 and TRBJ2-7, reads DVKVTQSSRYLVKRTGEKVFLECVQDMDHENMFWYRQDPGLGLRLIYFSYDVKMKEKGDIPEGYSVSREKKERFSLILESASTNQTSMYLCASTPPGRAHEQYFGPGTRLTVT.

V and J are TRBV6-5 and TRBJ1-5; D is perhaps TRBD1 (5 bases). Germline V gene lookup returns CDR1 MNHEY and CDR2 SVGAGI. The CDR3 runs to 14 residues. V was trimmed by 6 bases and J by 3 bases, leaving 12 bases between them. The CDR3 nucleotides read TGTGCCAGCAGGACGGGGACCTACAATCAGCCCCAGCATTTT. This codes for CASRTGTYNQPQHF.

V usage is TRBV18 and J usage is TRBJ1-5, with D maybe TRBD1 (6 bases). V lost 8 bases and J 2 bases, leaving 25 bases between the germline ends. Germline values: CDR1 KGHSH, CDR2 LQKENI. This CDR3 is 18 amino acids long. This CDR3 reads CASAQQLGGASGNQPQHF. CDR3 DNA sequence: TGTGCCAGCGCCCAACAACTCGGGGGGGCTAGCGGCAATCAGCCCCAGCATTTT. Full variable domain (missing parts from reference TRBV18 and TRBJ1-5): NAGVMQNPRHLVRRRGQEARLRCSPMKGHSHVYWYRQLPEEGLKFMVYLQKENIIDESGMPKERFSAEFPKEGPSILRIQQVVRGDSAAYFCASAQQLGGASGNQPQHFGDGTRLSIL.

The chain employs TRBV7-2 and TRBJ1-6, with TRBD1 identical over 8 bases. With V trimmed by 6 bases and J by 4 bases, 14 bases remained unmatched. The CDR3 consists of 18 residues. CDR1 SGHTA and CDR2 FQGNSA come from the germline V gene. Here the CDR3 reads CASRTLTGALSYNSPLHF. The DNA for the CDR3 is TGTGCCAGCAGGACCCTGACAGGGGCCCTCTCTTATAATTCACCCCTCCACTTT.

The rearrangement uses TRBV3-1 (or the pseudogene TRBV3-2) and TRBJ1-1; D is unclear. The CDR3 totals 13 residues. Germline V gene lookup returns CDR1 LGHDT and CDR2 YNNKEL (reference sequence). The germline V and J ends were trimmed by 0 bases and 5 bases, with 7 bases remaining between them. The CDR3 spells CASSQESRTEAFF. The CDR3, as DNA: TGTGCCAGCAGCCAAGAGTCCCGGACTGAAGCTTTCTTT.

This chain joins TRBV7-2 and TRBJ2-7; 9 bases agree with TRBD2. CDR1 is SGHTA and CDR2 is FQGNSA in the germline V gene. The CDR3 is made up of 14 amino acids. J lost 4 bases, V lost 6 bases, and 7 bases had no gene match. The CDR3 sequence: CASSSQAGGYEQYF. The CDR3, as DNA: TGTGCCAGCAGTTCTCAAGCGGGGGGTTACGAGCAGTACTTC. The variable domain in full, with the rest retrieved from reference TRBV7-2 and TRBJ2-7, is GAGVSQSPSNKVTEKGKDVELRCDPISGHTALYWYRQSLGQGLEFLIYFQGNSAPDKSGLPSDRFSAERTGGSVSTLTIQRTQQEDSAVYLCASSSQAGGYEQYFGPGTRLTVT.

This clone was picked up a small number of times. J is TRBJ1-2 and V is TRBV2, with a tentative D call TRBD1 (6 bases). V lost 3 bases to trimming and J lost 4 bases, with 12 bases between them. The CDR3 spans 14 residues. Germline V gene sequence: CDR1 SNHLY, CDR2 FYNNEI. CDR3 coding DNA: TGTGCCAGCAGTGATGGGGGGCGTCTCTATGGCTACACCTTC. Protein product: CASSDGGRLYGYTF.

The chain combines TRBV7-3 with TRBJ2-3; D uncertain. V shed 6 bases and J shed 1 base, with 17 bases lying between them. Germline V gene lookup returns CDR1 SGHTA and CDR2 FQGTGA. The CDR3 contains 16 residues. Here the CDR3 DNA reads TGTGCCAGCAGTCGCGACTGGTGGGGTGGCACAGATACGCAGTATTTT. Amino acids: CASSRDWWGGTDTQYF.

The rearrangement uses TRBV30 and TRBJ1-2; possible D gene TRBD1, 5 bases. The CDR3 runs to 15 residues. V dropped 5 bases and J dropped 8 bases, with 24 bases sitting between them. Germline lookup yields CDR1 GTSNPN and CDR2 SVGIG (reference sequence). This CDR3 is CAWSPEWGTAIGYTF. The CDR3 DNA follows: TGTGCCTGGTCACCTGAGTGGGGGACGGCTATAGGCTACACCTTC.

In its sample, this clone was seen a few times. This rearrangement joins TRBV6-2 or TRBV6-3 to TRBJ1-2; TRBD1 might be the D (5 bases). The germline V gene has CDR1 MNHEY and CDR2 SVGEGT. V dropped 7 bases and J dropped 8 bases, with 17 bases sitting between them. CDR3 length equals 13 residues. CDR3 residues: CASNPLIGAGYTF. The DNA for the CDR3 is TGTGCCAGCAACCCCCTGATCGGGGCGGGCTACACCTTC.

J is TRBJ2-1 and V is TRBV7-3; 8 bases align to TRBD2. Germline V lookup: CDR1 SGHTA, CDR2 FQGTGA. This CDR3 spans 14 amino acids. V lost 2 bases to trimming and J lost 5 bases; unmatched junction nucleotides: 2. The CDR3 sequence is CASSLGTRNNEQFF. The CDR3 coding sequence is TGTGCCAGCAGCTTAGGGACTAGAAACAATGAGCAGTTCTTC.